In this sample, the clone carrying this T cell receptor (beta chain) turned up a few times. Its target is not known. The sequenced template was cDNA made from the entire isolated RNA. Clones were sequenced by immunoSEQ multiplex PCR, and TCRdb holds only the in-frame ones, with some missing. Counted here are about 150,000 clones, approximately 8.4% occurring once; the ten biggest clones make up under 0.6%. The CDR3 length is 13 residues. The germline CDR1 and CDR2 sequences are MNHNY and SVGAGI (reference sequence). V gave up 6 bases and J gave up 3 bases, with 11 bases separating them. This sample was taken from a study of beta chain features in type 1 diabetes. Study-level information: Regarding age, gender and cell yields, patients proved similar to healthy donors. Study findings and constraints: Type 1 diabetes patients had moderately but significantly shorter TCRB CDR3s in all four CD4+ subsets.

A CD45RO/CCR7/CD25/CD127/CD95/CD27 panel sorted naive, central memory, regulatory and stem cell-like memory CD4+ cells. The gene calls are TRBV6-6 and TRBJ1-1; TRBD1 is a possible D gene (5 bases). Material: central memory CD4+ T cells from blood. This TCR derives from a man aged 18 to 30 with type 1 diabetes. The CDR3 DNA reads TGTGCCAGCAGGGAAACAGGTTACACTGAAGCTTTCTTT. Protein product: CASRETGYTEAFF.